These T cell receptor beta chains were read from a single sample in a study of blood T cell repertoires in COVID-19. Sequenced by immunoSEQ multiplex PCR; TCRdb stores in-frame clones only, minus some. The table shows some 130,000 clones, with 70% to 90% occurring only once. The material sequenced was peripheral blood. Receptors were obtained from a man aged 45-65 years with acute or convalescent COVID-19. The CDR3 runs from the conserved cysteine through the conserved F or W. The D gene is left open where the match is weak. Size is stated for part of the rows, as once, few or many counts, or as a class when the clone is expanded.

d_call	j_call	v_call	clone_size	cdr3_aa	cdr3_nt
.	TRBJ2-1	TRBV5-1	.	CASSFSSPGHNEQFF	TGCGCCAGCAGCTTCTCCTCCCCAGGGCACAATGAGCAGTTCTTC
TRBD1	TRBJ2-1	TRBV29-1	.	CSVAYRGTNEQFF	TGCAGCGTTGCGTACAGGGGAACCAATGAGCAGTTCTTC
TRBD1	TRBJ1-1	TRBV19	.	CASTTARGDRVNTEAFF	TGTGCCAGTACCACAGCACGCGGGGACAGAGTGAACACTGAAGCTTTCTTT
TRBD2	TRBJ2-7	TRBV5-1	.	CASRGLAGGPYEQYF	TGCGCCAGCAGAGGGCTAGCGGGAGGGCCCTACGAGCAGTACTTC
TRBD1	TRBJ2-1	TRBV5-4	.	CASRYGQGKGYEQFF	TGTGCCAGCAGGTATGGACAGGGGAAGGGGTATGAGCAGTTCTTC
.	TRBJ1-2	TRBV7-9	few	CASSLTGYGYTF	TGTGCCAGCAGCTTAACAGGCTATGGCTACACCTTC
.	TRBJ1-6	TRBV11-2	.	CASSLTVTAYNSPLHF	TGTGCCAGCAGCTTAACCGTGACAGCGTATAATTCACCCCTCCACTTT
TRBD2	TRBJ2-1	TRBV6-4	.	CASSELAGGGEQFF	TGTGCCAGCAGTGAACTAGCGGGGGGTGGGGAGCAGTTCTTC
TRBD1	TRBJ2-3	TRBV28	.	CASSRGTGITDTQYF	TGTGCCAGCAGCCGGGGGACAGGTATCACAGATACGCAGTATTTT
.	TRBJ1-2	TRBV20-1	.	CSAGGGYGYTF	TGCAGTGCTGGGGGGGGCTATGGCTACACCTTC
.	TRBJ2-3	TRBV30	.	CAWNQGSADTQYF	TGTGCCTGGAATCAGGGTAGTGCAGATACGCAGTATTTT
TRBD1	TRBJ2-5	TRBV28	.	CASSRDRGGQETQYF	TGTGCCAGCAGCCGGGACAGGGGCGGCCAAGAGACCCAGTACTTC
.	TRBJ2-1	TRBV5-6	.	CASSKKVTDPYNEQFF	TGTGCCAGCAGTAAGAAAGTCACAGACCCATACAATGAGCAGTTCTTC
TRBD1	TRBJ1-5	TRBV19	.	CASSRPKQGFGNQPQHF	TGTGCCAGTAGTAGACCGAAACAGGGGTTCGGGAATCAGCCCCAGCATTTT
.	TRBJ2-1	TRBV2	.	CASRGARARNEQFF	TGTGCCAGCAGAGGTGCGAGGGCCAGAAATGAGCAGTTCTTC
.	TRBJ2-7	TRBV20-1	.	CSARTGNEQYF	TGCAGTGCTAGAACGGGGAACGAGCAGTACTTC
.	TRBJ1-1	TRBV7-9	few	CASSLGETEAFF	TGTGCCAGCAGCTTAGGGGAGACTGAAGCTTTCTTT
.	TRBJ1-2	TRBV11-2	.	CASSFEARANYGYTF	TGTGCCAGCAGCTTTGAGGCCCGCGCTAACTATGGCTACACCTTC
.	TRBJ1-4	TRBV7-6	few	CASSKRGSGAREKLFF	TGTGCCAGCAGCAAGCGGGGATCGGGGGCTCGTGAAAAACTGTTTTTT
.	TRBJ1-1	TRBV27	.	CASSNYRVNTEAFF	TGTGCCAGCAGTAACTACAGGGTGAACACTGAAGCTTTCTTT
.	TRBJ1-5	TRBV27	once	CASSPRGRGGQPQHF	TGTGCCAGCAGCCCCAGGGGCCGGGGGGGGCAGCCCCAGCATTTT
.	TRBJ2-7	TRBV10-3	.	CAIRNQGGEQYF	TGTGCCATCAGGAATCAGGGGGGCGAGCAGTACTTC
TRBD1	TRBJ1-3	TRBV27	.	CASRDRGVAGNTIYF	TGTGCCAGCCGAGACAGGGGAGTCGCTGGAAACACCATATATTTT
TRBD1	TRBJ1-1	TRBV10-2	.	CASRVSGGIGTEAFF	TGCGCCAGCAGAGTTTCAGGGGGCATCGGCACTGAAGCTTTCTTT
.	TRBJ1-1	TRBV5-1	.	CASSLSEGMNTEAFF	TGCGCCAGCAGCTTGTCGGAGGGGATGAACACTGAAGCTTTCTTT
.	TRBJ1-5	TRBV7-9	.	CASSLGVSNQPQHF	TGTGCCAGCAGCCTCGGGGTCAGCAATCAGCCCCAGCATTTT
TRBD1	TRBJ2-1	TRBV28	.	CASGTARRNEQFF	TGTGCCAGCGGGACAGCCCGCCGAAATGAGCAGTTCTTC
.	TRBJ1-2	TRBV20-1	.	CSASGGGYGYTF	TGCAGTGCTAGTGGAGGGGGTTATGGCTACACCTTC
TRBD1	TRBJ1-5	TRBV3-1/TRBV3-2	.	CASSQGQGSNQPQHF	TGTGCCAGCAGCCAAGGACAGGGAAGCAATCAGCCCCAGCATTTT
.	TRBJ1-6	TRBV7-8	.	CASSLVHGGESPLHF	TGTGCCAGCAGCTTAGTACATGGCGGGGAGTCACCCCTCCACTTT
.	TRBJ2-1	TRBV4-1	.	CASSQDLEREQFF	TGCGCCAGCAGCCAAGATCTGGAGCGTGAGCAGTTCTTC
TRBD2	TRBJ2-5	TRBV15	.	CATSRGTSGISGETQYF	TGTGCCACCAGCAGAGGGACTAGCGGGATATCTGGTGAGACCCAGTACTTC
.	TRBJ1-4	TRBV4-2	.	CASSQERHREGKLFF	TGTGCCAGCAGCCAAGAACGGCACAGGGAAGGAAAACTGTTTTTT
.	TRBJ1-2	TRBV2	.	CASSRGGYGYTF	TGTGCCAGCAGCCGGGGTGGGTACGGCTACACCTTC
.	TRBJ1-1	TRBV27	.	CASSRRESNTEAFF	TGTGCCAGCAGTCGTCGGGAGTCGAACACTGAAGCTTTCTTT
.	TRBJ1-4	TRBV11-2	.	CASSPTVTNEKLFF	TGTGCCAGCAGCCCCACAGTAACTAATGAAAAACTGTTTTTT
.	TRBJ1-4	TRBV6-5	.	CASSYSSLRTVEKLFF	TGTGCCAGCAGTTATTCTAGCCTCCGGACCGTTGAAAAACTGTTTTTT
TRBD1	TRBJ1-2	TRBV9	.	CASSPRDRGWGGYTF	TGTGCCAGCAGCCCTCGGGACAGGGGGTGGGGCGGCTACACCTTC
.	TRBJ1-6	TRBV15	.	CATSRDWAGGSPLHF	TGTGCCACCAGCAGAGATTGGGCCGGAGGTTCACCCCTCCACTTT
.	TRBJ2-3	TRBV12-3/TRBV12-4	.	CASSPGRDTQYF	TGTGCCAGCAGTCCCGGGAGAGATACGCAGTATTTT
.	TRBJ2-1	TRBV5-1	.	CASSKPPQDNEQFF	TGCGCCAGCAGCAAACCTCCCCAGGACAATGAGCAGTTCTTC